This passage covers 25 T cell receptor beta chains from one sample sequenced in a study of PD-L1 blockade in urothelial cancer. The table came from immunoSEQ multiplex PCR; TCRdb's copy has only in-frame clones and leaves some out. The table lists tens of thousands of clones, roughly 90% of them singletons. Time point of the sample: pretreatment peripheral blood. The specimen comprised PBMCs, sampled around atezolizumab (anti-PD-L1) treatment. The receptors shown here come from a man between 60 and 75 years old with urothelial cancer.

The chain has TRBV9 and TRBJ2-1, with D possibly matching TRBD1 (6 bases). In germline, CDR1 is SGDLS, CDR2 YYNGEE. V was pared by 0 bases and J by 3 bases, with 10 bases between. The CDR3 consists of 15 residues. The CDR3 loop reads CASSVEGDFYNEQFF. CDR3 DNA: TGTGCCAGCAGCGTAGAGGGGGATTTCTACAATGAGCAGTTCTTC.

The gene calls are TRBV30 and TRBJ2-6, with D perhaps matching TRBD1 (6 bases). CDR1 GTSNPN and CDR2 SVGIG come from the germline V gene (reference sequence). This CDR3 spans 15 amino acids. V was cut by 5 bases and J by 2 bases, with 13 bases left in between. This chain's CDR3 is CAWVRGGAGANVLTF. The CDR3 bases are TGTGCCTGGGTACGAGGGGGAGCTGGGGCCAACGTCCTGACTTTC.

This chain joins TRBV20-1 and TRBJ2-7, with D possibly TRBD2 on 6 matching bases. The CDR3 runs to 11 residues. V lost 1 base and J 5 bases, leaving 6 bases between the germline ends. Germline V gives CDR1 DFQATT, CDR2 SNEGSKA (reference sequence). CDR3 amino acids: CSARAGDEQYF. CDR3 sequence (DNA): TGCAGTGCTAGAGCGGGAGACGAGCAGTACTTC.

The chain has TRBV5-1 and TRBJ2-2, with 12 bases lining up with TRBD2. CDR1 and CDR2 (germline): SGHRS, YFSETQ. The CDR3 spans 15 residues. Trimming cost V 4 bases and J 5 bases; bases outside gene matches: 3. In nucleotides, the CDR3 is TGCGCCAGCAGCCCCGGGACTAGCGGGACCGGGGAGCTGTTTTTT. Amino acid sequence: CASSPGTSGTGELFF.

The V call is TRBV5-1, the J call TRBJ2-3, with D perhaps matching TRBD2 (5 bases). CDR1 and CDR2 (germline): SGHRS, YFSETQ. The V gene lost 1 base and the J gene lost 6 bases, with 15 bases spanning the gap. The CDR3 has 15 residues. CDR3 DNA sequence: TGCGCCAGCAGCTTGAAGACTTCGCCGGGGGATACGCAGTATTTT. Its protein product is CASSLKTSPGDTQYF.

V gene TRBV6-1 combines with J gene TRBJ2-1; possible D gene TRBD2, 5 bases. The germline V and J ends were trimmed by 4 bases and 0 bases, with 7 bases remaining between them. Germline V gene data show CDR1 as MNHNS and CDR2 as SASEGT. The CDR3 extends over 14 amino acids. The CDR3 is CASSAGSSYNEQFF. The CDR3 DNA follows: TGTGCCAGCAGTGCGGGGAGCTCCTACAATGAGCAGTTCTTC.

V usage is TRBV9 and J usage is TRBJ2-2; a possible D gene is TRBD2 (5 bases). V was pared by 1 base and J by 0 bases, with 10 bases between. The CDR3 spans 16 residues. Germline CDR1 reads SGDLS; CDR2 reads YYNGEE. This CDR3 reads CASSVYPGTNTGELFF. Written as DNA, the CDR3 is TGTGCCAGCAGCGTATATCCGGGAACGAACACCGGGGAGCTGTTTTTT.

The genes are TRBV25-1 and TRBJ2-3; D gene unclear. The CDR3 sequence is 12 residues long. With 4 bases removed from V and 10 bases from J, the gap between germline ends came to 12 bases. Germline CDR1 MGHDK, CDR2 SYGVNS. Written as DNA, the CDR3 is TGTGCCAGCAGTGTGGCGGTTGGTGCGCAGTATTTT. Protein sequence: CASSVAVGAQYF.

This CDR3 is CASSFSSGDTDTQYF. The CDR3 DNA is TGTGCCAGCAGCTTTTCTAGCGGGGACACAGATACGCAGTATTTT. The rearrangement uses TRBV7-2 and TRBJ2-3, with TRBD2 identical over 9 bases. The germline V gene encodes CDR1 SGHTA and CDR2 FQGNSA. V lost 3 bases, J lost 2 bases, and 3 bases stayed unmatched. CDR3 length equals 15 residues.

The rearrangement links TRBV4-2 to TRBJ1-2; 7 bases are shared with TRBD1. The CDR3 loop spans 14 amino acids. After removal of 0 bases from V and 8 bases from J, the junction contained 6 bases not matched to a gene. Germline V gene data show CDR1 as LGHNA and CDR2 as YNFKEQ. CDR3 sequence (DNA): TGTGCCAGCAGCCAAGAAAAGACAGGGCACGGCTACACCTTC. It encodes CASSQEKTGHGYTF.

The V and J genes are TRBV4-3 and TRBJ2-3; no reliable D call. Germline CDR1 is LGHNA and CDR2 is YSLEER. The length of the CDR3 is 12 residues. The ends were cut back, 0 bases at V and 4 bases at J, with 2 bases in the middle. The DNA of the CDR3 is TGCGCCAGCAGCCAAGACTCAGATACGCAGTATTTT. Translation: CASSQDSDTQYF.

The CDR3 nucleotides read TGTGCCAGCAGCTTTAGCGGGAGGTCCTACGAGCAGTACTTC. Protein: CASSFSGRSYEQYF. This chain links TRBV7-2 with TRBJ2-7; TRBD2 aligns across 10 bases. The V gene end was trimmed by 3 bases and the J gene end by 1 base; junction bases not matched to a gene: 0. The CDR3 totals 14 residues. The germline V gene has CDR1 SGHTA and CDR2 FQGNSA.

This rearrangement joins TRBV11-1 to TRBJ2-2; D is perhaps TRBD1 (6 bases). The CDR3 consists of 16 residues. Germline V gene lookup returns CDR1 SGHAT and CDR2 FQDESV (reference sequence). Trimming shortened V by 2 bases and J by 4 bases, and 14 bases separated the two germline ends. CDR3 in DNA: TGTGCCAGCAGCTTAAACTGGGGGCGAGGCACCGGGGAGCTGTTTTTT. Translated: CASSLNWGRGTGELFF.

The chain recombines TRBV4-1 with TRBJ2-7; 8 bases are shared with TRBD1. The CDR3 spans 14 residues. Germline loops: CDR1 MGHRA, CDR2 YSYEKL. Trimming at V came to 1 base and at J to 6 bases, leaving 5 bases not matched to a gene. In nucleotides, the CDR3 is TGCGCCAGCAGCCAAGGGACAGGGCGAGGCGAGCAGTACTTC. This translates into CASSQGTGRGEQYF.

Only a few counts were recorded for this clone. The rearrangement joins TRBV28 to TRBJ1-4; 7 nucleotides agree with TRBD1. Germline CDR1 is MDHEN and CDR2 is SYDVKM. V dropped 6 bases and J dropped 4; count of bases not matched to a gene: 17. The CDR3 covers 18 residues. In DNA form, the CDR3 reads TGTGCCAGCAGCCCCGCCCAAGCCGGGACAGAAGTTAATGAAAAACTGTTTTTT. Encoded protein: CASSPAQAGTEVNEKLFF.

The CDR3, as DNA: TGCGCCAGCAGCCAAGAAAGGCTCCGACAGGGGGCGTACGGAAACTATGGCTACACCTTC. Its translation: CASSQERLRQGAYGNYGYTF. The chain carries TRBV4-3 and TRBJ1-2, with 10 nucleotides matching TRBD1. The V gene end was trimmed by 0 bases and the J gene end by 2 bases; junction bases not matched to a gene: 15. This CDR3 has 20 residues. In germline, CDR1 is LGHNA, CDR2 YSLEER.

V is TRBV2 and J is TRBJ1-2; TRBD1 aligns across 10 bases. This CDR3 is 14 amino acids long. Germline CDR1 reads SNHLY; CDR2 reads FYNNEI. V gave up 6 bases and J gave up 2 bases; unmatched junction bases: 3. The CDR3 loop is CASRRTGGNYGYTF. The CDR3 nucleotides read TGTGCCAGCAGGAGGACAGGGGGAAACTATGGCTACACCTTC.

The chain combines TRBV5-4 with TRBJ2-7, with D perhaps matching TRBD1 (6 bases). CDR3 size: 13 residues. Trimming cost V 1 base and J 4 bases, with 9 bases left between them. The germline V gene encodes CDR1 SGHNT and CDR2 YYREEE (reference sequence). Written as DNA, the CDR3 is TGTGCCAGCAGCTTGACTACAGGGTACGAGCAGTACTTC. Translation gives CASSLTTGYEQYF.

The CDR3 DNA sequence: TGTGCCAGCAGCCCTCCTAGGGCGCTAGCGGGTCTCGAGCAGTACTTC. Translation gives CASSPPRALAGLEQYF. This rearrangement joins TRBV11-2 to TRBJ2-7, with TRBD2 matching 8 bases. The junction had 15 bases not matched to a gene; V was cut back by 5 bases and J by 6 bases. In germline, CDR1 is SGHAT, CDR2 FQNNGV. The CDR3 is 16 amino acids.

The chain uses TRBV5-6 and TRBJ2-5; 7 bases match TRBD2. The junction had 10 bases not matched to a gene; V was cut back by 3 bases and J by 5 bases. The CDR3 is made up of 15 amino acids. The V gene's germline CDR1 is SGHDT and CDR2 YYEEEE. The CDR3 here is CASSWGAGTRETQYF. The CDR3 DNA sequence: TGTGCCAGCAGCTGGGGAGCGGGGACGCGTGAGACCCAGTACTTC.

The chain joins TRBV19 to TRBJ1-5, with D perhaps TRBD1 (6 bases). This CDR3 has 14 residues. V lost 2 bases to trimming and J lost 6 bases, with 11 bases between them. CDR1 and CDR2 (germline): LNHDA, SQIVND (reference sequence). The CDR3, as DNA: TGTGCCAGTAGTATATTTCTAGGGGGTCAGCCCCAGCATTTT. This translates into CASSIFLGGQPQHF.

The J gene is TRBJ2-3, the V gene TRBV12-5; D may be TRBD1 (6 bases). CDR1 LGHNT and CDR2 FRNRAP come from the germline V gene. The V end was cut by 3 bases, the J end by 4 bases, with 17 bases between. The CDR3 loop spans 16 amino acids. Here the CDR3 DNA reads TGTGCTAGTGGTTTAGAACGGGGCAGGGGACCAGATACGCAGTATTTT. Its translation is CASGLERGRGPDTQYF. The whole variable domain, filled in from reference TRBV12-5 and TRBJ2-3, reads DARVTQTPRHKVTEMGQEVTMRCQPILGHNTVFWYRQTMMQGLELLAYFRNRAPLDDSGMPKDRFSAEMPDATLATLKIQPSEPRDSAVYFCASGLERGRGPDTQYFGPGTRLTVL.

The chain is built from TRBV19 and TRBJ2-5, with a possible D match to TRBD2 (6 bases). Germline CDR1 reads LNHDA; CDR2 reads SQIVND (reference sequence). This CDR3 contains 14 residues. The germline V and J ends were trimmed by 2 bases and 2 bases, with 9 bases remaining between them. This CDR3 reads CASSITGLQETQYF. The CDR3 DNA is TGTGCCAGTAGTATAACGGGACTTCAAGAGACCCAGTACTTC.

J is TRBJ1-6 and V is TRBV30; TRBD1 might be the D (5 bases). The CDR3 runs to 17 residues. The ends were cut back, 0 bases at V and 7 bases at J, with 19 bases in the middle. The V gene's germline CDR1 is GTSNPN and CDR2 SVGIG (reference sequence). CDR3 region: CAWSVPWGGNLNSPLHF. The DNA of the CDR3 is TGTGCCTGGAGTGTACCTTGGGGGGGAAACTTAAATTCACCCCTCCACTTT. The whole variable domain, remainder taken from reference TRBV30 and TRBJ1-6, is SQTIHQWPATLVQPVGSPLSLECTVEGTSNPNLYWYRQAAGRGLQLLFYSVGIGQISSEVPQNLSASRPQDRQFILSSKKLLLSDSGFYLCAWSVPWGGNLNSPLHFGNGTRLTVT.

The rearrangement uses TRBV9 and TRBJ2-1; 7 bases map to TRBD2. Germline V CDR1 and CDR2: SGDLS, YYNGEE. The CDR3 is 16 amino acids. The ends lost 3 bases at V and 1 base at J; junction bases unmatched: 7. CDR3 in DNA: TGTGCCAGCAGCGGGTTTCTAGCGGTTTCCTACAATGAGCAGTTCTTC. Amino acid sequence: CASSGFLAVSYNEQFF.